Below are 16 T cell receptor beta chains sequenced from a single sample in a study of cytomegalovirus exposure and HLA in healthy donors. The PCR was carried out with 60 Vbeta primers and 13 Jbeta primers. Some clones are missing from TCRdb's copy, which holds only in-frame ones; the method was immunoSEQ multiplex PCR. The sample has about 180,000 clones, less than 80% seen once; the top ten hold approximately 0.73%. Sequencing was done on a sample of PBMCs. Receptor source: a woman aged 40 to 50 in good health and CMV-seronegative.

The V call is TRBV7-9, the J call TRBJ1-6, with TRBD1 matching 8 bases. The CDR3 runs 15 residues. Germline assignment: CDR1 SEHNR and CDR2 FQNEAQ (reference sequence). V lost 1 base, J lost 8 bases, and 4 bases stayed unmatched. CDR3 sequence: CASSLVSGQDSPLHF. CDR3 nucleotides: TGTGCCAGCAGCTTAGTTTCGGGACAGGATTCACCCCTCCACTTT.

The rearrangement joins TRBV13 to TRBJ2-7; tentative D call: TRBD2 (6 bases). The CDR3 runs 15 residues. V lost 5 bases and J lost 7, with 21 bases in between. CDR1 and CDR2 (germline): PRHDT, FYEKMQ (reference sequence). The CDR3 DNA reads as TGTGCCAGCAGCCCCGGGAGAGGGGCGCCTGGAGAGCAGTACTTC. Translating it yields CASSPGRGAPGEQYF. The complete variable domain, with remaining parts taken from reference TRBV13 and TRBJ2-7, reads AAGVIQSPRHLIKEKRETATLKCYPIPRHDTVYWYQQGPGQDPQFLISFYEKMQSDKGSIPDRFSAQQFSDYHSELNMSSLELGDSALYFCASSPGRGAPGEQYFGPGTRLTVT.

V usage is TRBV4-1 and J usage is TRBJ1-1; TRBD1 matches at 11 bases. This CDR3 has 16 amino acids. After removal of 1 base from V and 6 bases from J, the junction contained 7 bases not matched to a gene. Germline lookup yields CDR1 MGHRA and CDR2 YSYEKL. CDR3 loop: CASSQGGGQGVPEAFF. The DNA for the CDR3 is TGCGCCAGCAGCCAAGGGGGGGGACAGGGGGTCCCTGAAGCTTTCTTT.

J is TRBJ2-3 and V is TRBV30; D remains ambiguous. CDR3 length: 14 amino acids. CDR1 and CDR2 (germline): GTSNPN, SVGIG (reference sequence). Trimming pared 1 base from V and 2 bases from J, leaving 10 bases between. The CDR3 reads CAWSGGVYTDTQYF. CDR3 coding DNA: TGTGCCTGGAGTGGAGGAGTATACACAGATACGCAGTATTTT.

This rearrangement joins TRBV11-2 to TRBJ2-1, with D unresolved. Trimming removed 2 bases from V and 0 bases from J, with 8 bases in between. This CDR3 has 15 amino acids. Germline V gene data show CDR1 as SGHAT and CDR2 as FQNNGV. CDR3 sequence: CASSLNYDSYNEQFF. The CDR3 region has the DNA TGTGCCAGCAGCTTAAACTATGACTCCTACAATGAGCAGTTCTTC.

This chain links TRBV7-8 with TRBJ2-1; 10 bases agree with TRBD2. Germline V gene sequence: CDR1 SGHVS, CDR2 FQNEAQ. Trimming took 1 base from V and 9 from J; bases not matched to a gene: 21. The CDR3 has 20 amino acids. CDR3 nucleotide sequence: TGTGCCAGCAGCTTAGTTCGCGAGACCCTGGGGCCTAGCGGGAGTAGTGAGCAGTTCTTC. Protein: CASSLVRETLGPSGSSEQFF.

The rearrangement joins TRBV7-2 to TRBJ1-1, with D maybe TRBD1 (5 bases). Trimming stripped 4 bases from V and 4 bases from J, with 10 bases between. The CDR3 sequence is 13 residues long. Germline V gene sequence: CDR1 SGHTA, CDR2 FQGNSA. DNA of the CDR3: TGTGCCAGCAGCTGGAGCAGGGTCACTGAAGCTTTCTTT. Translated, it gives CASSWSRVTEAFF. The whole variable domain, filled in from reference TRBV7-2 and TRBJ1-1, reads GAGVSQSPSNKVTEKGKDVELRCDPISGHTALYWYRQSLGQGLEFLIYFQGNSAPDKSGLPSDRFSAERTGGSVSTLTIQRTQQEDSAVYLCASSWSRVTEAFFGQGTRLTVV.

V usage is TRBV19 and J usage is TRBJ1-4; 8 nucleotides align to TRBD1. The CDR3 has 14 amino acids. V shed 9 bases and J 6 bases; nucleotides not matched to a gene: 9. Germline CDR1 and CDR2: LNHDA and SQIVND (reference sequence). The CDR3 DNA reads as TGTGCCAGCCAGACGAAGACAGGGGATGAAAAACTGTTTTTT. It yields the protein CASQTKTGDEKLFF. Full variable domain (outside the CDR3, taken from reference TRBV19 and TRBJ1-4): DGGITQSPKYLFRKEGQNVTLSCEQNLNHDAMYWYRQDPGQGLRLIYYSQIVNDFQKGDIAEGYSVSREKKESFPLTVTSAQKNPTAFYLCASQTKTGDEKLFFGSGTQLSVL.

The genes are TRBV4-1 and TRBJ1-1; 7 nucleotides line up with TRBD1. V shed 0 bases and J 0 bases; nucleotides not matched to a gene: 10. In germline, CDR1 is MGHRA, CDR2 YSYEKL. This CDR3 has 18 residues. CDR3: CASSQDRLRGDMNTEAFF. CDR3 in DNA: TGCGCCAGCAGCCAAGACAGGCTCAGGGGGGATATGAACACTGAAGCTTTCTTT.

The rearrangement uses TRBV5-1 and TRBJ2-7; TRBD1 is a possible D gene (6 bases). The CDR3 runs 15 residues. Trimming stripped 7 bases from V and 1 base from J, with 18 bases between. Germline values: CDR1 SGHRS, CDR2 YFSETQ. The CDR3 DNA reads as TGCGCCAGCGGCGAACCCGGGACATTATCCTACGAGCAGTACTTC. The encoded protein is CASGEPGTLSYEQYF.

This chain joins TRBV5-1 and TRBJ2-1; 8 positions agree with TRBD1. Germline loops: CDR1 SGHRS, CDR2 YFSETQ. The CDR3 is 16 amino acids. Trimming removed 2 bases from V and 2 bases from J; junction bases left unmatched: 6. CDR3 in DNA: TGCGCCAGCAGCTTAGTCTACAGGGGGACCTACAATGAGCAGTTCTTC. It codes for CASSLVYRGTYNEQFF.

The chain has TRBV7-9 and TRBJ1-5; 10 bases are a match to TRBD1. The length of the CDR3 is 16 residues. From germline, CDR1 is SEHNR and CDR2 FQNEAQ (reference sequence). V was clipped by 5 bases and J by 6 bases; unmatched bases: 10. CDR3: CASSHGRQGAGQPQHF. In nucleotides, the CDR3 is TGTGCCAGCAGCCACGGGAGACAGGGGGCGGGTCAGCCCCAGCATTTT.

The chain couples TRBV18 to TRBJ1-2, with a possible D match to TRBD1 (6 bases). This CDR3 comprises 14 residues. Germline CDR1 and CDR2: KGHSH and LQKENI. Deletions cut 5 bases from V and 4 bases from J, with 14 bases between. The CDR3 DNA follows: TGTGCCAGCTCATCGGACAGCCATCGCTATGGCTACACCTTC. As protein: CASSSDSHRYGYTF. The full variable domain, with the rest looked up from reference TRBV18 and TRBJ1-2, is NAGVMQNPRHLVRRRGQEARLRCSPMKGHSHVYWYRQLPEEGLKFMVYLQKENIIDESGMPKERFSAEFPKEGPSILRIQQVVRGDSAAYFCASSSDSHRYGYTFGSGTRLTVV.

The chain couples TRBV21-1 to TRBJ1-5. TRBV21-1 is tagged as a pseudogene. CDR3 length equals 16 residues. The chain's CDR3 is CASTPTRTGGNQPQHF. For the CDR3, the DNA is TGTGCCAGCACCCCTACGAGAACGGGGGGTAATCAGCCCCAGCATTTT.

The chain combines TRBV6-5 with TRBJ2-3, with 8 nucleotides matching TRBD2. The germline V gene has CDR1 MNHEY and CDR2 SVGAGI. With 4 bases clipped from V and 3 bases from J, the junction kept 9 bases outside the gene matches. The CDR3 runs 16 residues. For the CDR3, the DNA is TGTGCCAGCAGTTCCCTTATTCGCGGGAGGACAGATACGCAGTATTTT. Translating it yields CASSSLIRGRTDTQYF.

The chain employs TRBV6-1 and TRBJ1-2; the match to TRBD1 covers 7 bases. The CDR3 totals 13 residues. The junction had 4 bases not matched to a gene; V was cut back by 5 bases and J by 4 bases. Germline V lookup: CDR1 MNHNS, CDR2 SASEGT. In nucleotides, the CDR3 is TGTGCCAGCAGTCAGGACAGGTTCTATGGCTACACCTTC. It specifies CASSQDRFYGYTF.